Below, 20 T cell receptor beta chains from the same sample are listed, as sequenced in a study of beta chain features in type 1 diabetes. As every portion of the isolated RNA was reverse transcribed, the sequencing read expressed TCRB transcripts. Assay: immunoSEQ multiplex PCR; the TCRdb copy retains only in-frame clones and omits some. The sample records approximately 140,000 clones, 6.9% being singletons. Input material: central memory CD4+ T cells from blood. The receptors shown here come from a woman aged 25 to 39 in good health.

Comments on this clone: An end of the junction differs from the germline gene, which may be a read error. The chain carries TRBV7-7 and TRBJ2-2, with D perhaps TRBD2 (6 bases). CDR3 length: 13 amino acids. Germline CDR1 SSHAT, CDR2 FNYEAQ (reference sequence). The CDR3 DNA reads as TGTGCTAGCAGCTCGCGGGGCACCGGGGAGCTGTTTTTT. Amino acid sequence: CASSSRGTGELFF.

Ten or more counts support this clone. V and J are TRBV7-2 and TRBJ2-5, with 7 bases aligning to TRBD1. The V and J ends lost 6 bases and 4 bases, in that order; junction bases with no gene match: 2. Germline CDR1 SGHTA, CDR2 FQGNSA. This CDR3 has 12 residues. The CDR3 sequence is CASSRDRETQYF. CDR3 sequence (DNA): TGTGCCAGCAGTCGGGACAGAGAGACCCAGTACTTC.

This chain links TRBV28 with TRBJ2-2; 7 bases fit TRBD1. Germline V gene lookup returns CDR1 MDHEN and CDR2 SYDVKM. The CDR3 sequence is 17 residues long. V dropped 5 bases and J dropped 4; count of bases not matched to a gene: 13. The CDR3 is CASSPVSTGWGTGELFF. The CDR3 DNA follows: TGTGCCAGCAGTCCCGTATCGACAGGGTGGGGCACCGGGGAGCTGTTTTTT. The full variable domain, with the rest looked up from reference TRBV28 and TRBJ2-2, is DVKVTQSSRYLVKRTGEKVFLECVQDMDHENMFWYRQDPGLGLRLIYFSYDVKMKEKGDIPEGYSVSREKKERFSLILESASTNQTSMYLCASSPVSTGWGTGELFFGEGSRLTVL.

This clone has a handful of counts. The chain recombines TRBV9 with TRBJ1-2; weak D call: TRBD1 (5 bases). Germline CDR1 reads SGDLS; CDR2 reads YYNGEE. The CDR3 is made up of 13 amino acids. The V end was cut by 1 base, the J end by 3 bases, with 7 bases between. In DNA form, the CDR3 reads TGTGCCAGCAGCGTATCGGGGGACTATGGCTACACCTTC. Translated: CASSVSGDYGYTF.

This clone was detected a few times. The chain combines TRBV28 with TRBJ1-1; the D gene is possibly TRBD1 (6 bases). The CDR3 has 13 residues. Germline values: CDR1 MDHEN, CDR2 SYDVKM. V lost 10 bases to trimming and J lost 1 base, with 13 bases between them. This chain's CDR3 is CATEDRPNTEAFF. The CDR3 nucleotides are TGTGCCACCGAGGACAGACCGAACACTGAAGCTTTCTTT. Full variable domain (remainder filled in from reference TRBV28 and TRBJ1-1): DVKVTQSSRYLVKRTGEKVFLECVQDMDHENMFWYRQDPGLGLRLIYFSYDVKMKEKGDIPEGYSVSREKKERFSLILESASTNQTSMYLCATEDRPNTEAFFGQGTRLTVV.

This clone occurred a few times. V is TRBV5-4 and J is TRBJ2-1; TRBD2 aligns across 10 bases. The V gene end was trimmed by 2 bases and the J gene end by 8 bases; junction bases not matched to a gene: 7. Germline loops: CDR1 SGHNT, CDR2 YYREEE (reference sequence). The CDR3 consists of 15 residues. The CDR3 reads CASSFASGSNYEQFF. The CDR3 DNA reads as TGTGCCAGCAGCTTTGCTAGCGGGAGTAACTATGAGCAGTTCTTC.

V usage is TRBV7-9 and J usage is TRBJ1-2; no firm D call. This CDR3 contains 14 residues. Germline V CDR1 and CDR2: SEHNR, FQNEAQ (reference sequence). Trimming took 5 bases from V and 6 from J, leaving 16 bases between them. This CDR3 is CASSINPDGNGYTF. The CDR3 DNA reads as TGTGCCAGCAGCATAAACCCCGACGGGAATGGCTACACCTTC.

This clone appeared many times. The V and J genes are TRBV5-1 and TRBJ2-1, with D possibly matching TRBD1 (7 bases). Germline V gene sequence: CDR1 SGHRS, CDR2 YFSETQ. V was shortened by 4 bases and J by 8 bases, with 19 bases between the two germline ends. There are 15 residues in the CDR3. CDR3 DNA sequence: TGCGCCAGCAGCGGCGGGGACAGAGATGGCGATGAGCAGTTCTTC. The encoded protein is CASSGGDRDGDEQFF.

The chain is built from TRBV14 and TRBJ2-2; TRBD2 is a possible D gene (6 bases). The length of the CDR3 is 17 residues. From germline, CDR1 is SGHDN and CDR2 FVKESK. V lost 2 bases and J 6 bases, leaving 19 bases between the germline ends. The CDR3 region is CASSQRRGADFSGELFF. DNA for the CDR3: TGTGCCAGCAGCCAAAGGAGGGGCGCTGATTTTTCCGGGGAGCTGTTTTTT.

This clone was picked up a small number of times. The chain carries TRBV27 and TRBJ1-5; a weak D match, TRBD1 (6 bases). Germline V lookup: CDR1 MNHEY, CDR2 SMNVEV (reference sequence). This CDR3 is built from 14 residues. Trimming stripped 6 bases from V and 9 bases from J, with 18 bases between. CDR3 amino acids: CASRGRGEGRPQHF. In DNA form, the CDR3 reads TGTGCCAGCAGGGGGAGGGGGGAGGGGCGGCCCCAGCATTTT.

This clone was observed a few times. The gene calls are TRBV19 and TRBJ1-2; D is unclear. The V gene lost 1 base and the J gene lost 4 bases, with 16 bases spanning the gap. The germline V gene has CDR1 LNHDA and CDR2 SQIVND (reference sequence). The CDR3 totals 16 residues. The CDR3 region is CASSIVGTDQIYGYTF. The CDR3, as DNA: TGTGCCAGTAGTATAGTAGGCACAGATCAGATCTATGGCTACACCTTC.

This clone was observed many times. This chain links TRBV5-4 with TRBJ2-5; 8 nucleotides match TRBD2. The CDR3 loop spans 15 amino acids. V was pared by 4 bases and J by 2 bases, with 7 bases of the junction left unmatched. Germline values: CDR1 SGHNT, CDR2 YYREEE (reference sequence). The CDR3 loop reads CASSQAGVGQETQYF. The CDR3 DNA reads as TGTGCCAGCAGCCAAGCGGGAGTTGGGCAAGAGACCCAGTACTTC.

This clone was observed a few times. The chain joins TRBV2 to TRBJ2-2, with TRBD2 identical over 11 bases. Trimming at V came to 5 bases and at J to 5 bases, leaving 4 bases not matched to a gene. CDR3 length: 15 amino acids. CDR1 and CDR2 (germline): SNHLY, FYNNEI. CDR3 sequence: CASSPRLAGTGELFF. The DNA for the CDR3 is TGTGCCAGCAGTCCCCGACTAGCGGGAACCGGGGAGCTGTTTTTT.

The chain joins TRBV5-5 to TRBJ2-1; 12 bases align to TRBD1. Trimming at V came to 2 bases and at J to 6 bases, leaving 3 bases not matched to a gene. The CDR3 covers 15 residues. Germline V gene sequence: CDR1 SGHKS, CDR2 YYEKEE (reference sequence). The chain's CDR3 is CASSLRDRGPNEQFF. Here the CDR3 DNA reads TGTGCCAGCAGCTTAAGGGACAGGGGGCCCAATGAGCAGTTCTTC.

In its sample, this clone was seen many times. The rearrangement links TRBV27 to TRBJ2-1, with 13 bases lining up with TRBD2. The CDR3 is 16 residues long. V lost 5 bases and J lost 6; bases outside the gene matches: 7. Germline V gene data show CDR1 as MNHEY and CDR2 as SMNVEV (reference sequence). CDR3 in DNA: TGTGCCAGCAGTCCCCAACTAGCGGGAGGGGTCAATGAGCAGTTCTTC. As protein: CASSPQLAGGVNEQFF.

The CDR3 region is CSVEDSGGLETQYF. CDR3 sequence (DNA): TGCAGCGTTGAAGATTCGGGGGGTTTAGAGACCCAGTACTTC. This chain links TRBV29-1 with TRBJ2-5; TRBD2 aligns across 7 bases. This CDR3 has 14 amino acids. Germline V gene sequence: CDR1 SQVTM, CDR2 ANQGSEA. J lost 4 bases, V lost 0 bases, and 5 bases had no gene match.

This sequence joins TRBV2 and TRBJ1-5; 10 bases align to TRBD1. Germline V gene data show CDR1 as SNHLY and CDR2 as FYNNEI. J was trimmed by 6 bases and V by 6 bases; bases with no gene match: 5. This CDR3 has 14 residues. Here the CDR3 reads CASRRQGAVQPQHF. In nucleotides, the CDR3 is TGTGCCAGCAGACGACAGGGGGCGGTTCAGCCCCAGCATTTT.

This clone turned up a few times. The chain has TRBV7-8 and TRBJ1-2, with 9 bases matching TRBD1. V lost 5 bases to trimming and J lost 4 bases; unmatched junction nucleotides: 11. Germline CDR1 is SGHVS and CDR2 is FQNEAQ. The CDR3 covers 16 residues. The CDR3 DNA reads as TGTGCCAGCAGCCCAGCGACAGGGGGGGTCTTCTATGGCTACACCTTC. It translates to CASSPATGGVFYGYTF.

This clone occurred a few times. The chain couples TRBV18 to TRBJ1-1, with D possibly TRBD1 on 5 matching bases. CDR1 is KGHSH and CDR2 is LQKENI in the germline V gene. Trimming cost V 7 bases and J 1 base, with 13 bases left between them. This CDR3 is built from 14 residues. CDR3 coding DNA: TGTGCCAGCTTACAGAACAGGAGGAACACTGAAGCTTTCTTT. Its protein product is CASLQNRRNTEAFF.

This sequence joins TRBV9 and TRBJ2-7; 9 nucleotides agree with TRBD1. The junction had 7 bases not matched to a gene; V was cut back by 1 base and J by 2 bases. CDR1 and CDR2 from the germline V gene are SGDLS and YYNGEE. The CDR3 is 16 amino acids. The CDR3 bases are TGTGCCAGCAGCGTACCCTTCACAGGGGGCACCTACGAGCAGTACTTC. This sequence encodes CASSVPFTGGTYEQYF.